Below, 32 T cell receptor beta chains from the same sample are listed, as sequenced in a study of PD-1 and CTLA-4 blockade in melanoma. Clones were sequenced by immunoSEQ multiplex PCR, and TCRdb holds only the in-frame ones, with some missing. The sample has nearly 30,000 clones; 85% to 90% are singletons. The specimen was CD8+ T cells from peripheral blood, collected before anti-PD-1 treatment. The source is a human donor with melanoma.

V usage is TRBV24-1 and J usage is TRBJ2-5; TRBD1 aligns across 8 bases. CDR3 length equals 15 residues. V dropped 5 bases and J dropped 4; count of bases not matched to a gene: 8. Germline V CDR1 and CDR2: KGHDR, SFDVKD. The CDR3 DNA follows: TGTGCCACCAGTGGGAGAGGACAGGGTTTAGAGACCCAGTACTTC. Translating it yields CATSGRGQGLETQYF.

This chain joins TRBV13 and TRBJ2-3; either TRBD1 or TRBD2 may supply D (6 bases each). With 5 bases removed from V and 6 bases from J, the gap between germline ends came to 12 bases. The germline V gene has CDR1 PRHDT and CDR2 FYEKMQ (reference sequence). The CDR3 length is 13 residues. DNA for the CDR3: TGTGCCAGCAGCCCTCGGGGGCGGGATACGCAGTATTTT. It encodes CASSPRGRDTQYF.

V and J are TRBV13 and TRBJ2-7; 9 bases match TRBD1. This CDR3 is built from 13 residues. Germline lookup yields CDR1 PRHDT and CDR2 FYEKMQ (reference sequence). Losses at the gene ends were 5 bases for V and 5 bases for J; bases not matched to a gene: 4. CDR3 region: CASSRGQGNEQYF. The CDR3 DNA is TGTGCCAGCAGCCGGGGACAGGGCAACGAGCAGTACTTC.

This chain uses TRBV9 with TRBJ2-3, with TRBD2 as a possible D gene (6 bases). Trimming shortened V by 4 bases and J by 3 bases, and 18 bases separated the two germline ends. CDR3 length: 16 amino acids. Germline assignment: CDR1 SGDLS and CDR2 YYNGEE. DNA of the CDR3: TGTGCCAGCAGCCCCAGTGGGGGGAGTTGGACAGATACGCAGTATTTT. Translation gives CASSPSGGSWTDTQYF. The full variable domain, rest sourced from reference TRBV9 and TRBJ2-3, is DSGVTQTPKHLITATGQRVTLRCSPRSGDLSVYWYQQSLDQGLQFLIQYYNGEERAKGNILERFSAQQFPDLHSELNLSSLELGDSALYFCASSPSGGSWTDTQYFGPGTRLTVL.

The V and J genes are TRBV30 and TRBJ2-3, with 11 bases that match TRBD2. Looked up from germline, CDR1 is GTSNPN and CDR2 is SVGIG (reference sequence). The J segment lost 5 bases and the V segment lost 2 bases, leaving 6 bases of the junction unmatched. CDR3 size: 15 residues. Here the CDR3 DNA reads TGTGCCTGGAGTCCCCTAGCGGGAGGACTAGATACGCAGTATTTT. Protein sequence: CAWSPLAGGLDTQYF.

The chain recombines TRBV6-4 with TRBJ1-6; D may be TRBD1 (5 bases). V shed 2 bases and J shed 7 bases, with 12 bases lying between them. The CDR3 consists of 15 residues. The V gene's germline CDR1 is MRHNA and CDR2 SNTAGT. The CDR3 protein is CASSDGAAGNSPLHF. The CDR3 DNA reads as TGTGCCAGCAGTGACGGCGCGGCAGGGAATTCACCCCTCCACTTT.

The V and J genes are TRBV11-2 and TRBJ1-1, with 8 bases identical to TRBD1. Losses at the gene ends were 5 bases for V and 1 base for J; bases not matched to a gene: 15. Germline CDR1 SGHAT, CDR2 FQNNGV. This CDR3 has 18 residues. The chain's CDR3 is CASSHGQGIVAKNTEAFF. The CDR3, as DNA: TGTGCCAGCAGCCACGGACAGGGAATCGTGGCTAAGAACACTGAAGCTTTCTTT.

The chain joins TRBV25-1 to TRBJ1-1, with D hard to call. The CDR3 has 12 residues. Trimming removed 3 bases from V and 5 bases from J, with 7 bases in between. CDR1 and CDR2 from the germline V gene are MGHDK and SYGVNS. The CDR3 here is CASSDGETEAFF. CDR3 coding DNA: TGTGCCAGCAGTGACGGGGAAACTGAAGCTTTCTTT.

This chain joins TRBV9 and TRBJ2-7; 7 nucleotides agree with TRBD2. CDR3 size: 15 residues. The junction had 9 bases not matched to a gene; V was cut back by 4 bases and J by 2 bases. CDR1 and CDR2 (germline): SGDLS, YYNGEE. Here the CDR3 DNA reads TGTGCCAGCAGCCCATTGGGGGGGGGAGCCTACGAGCAGTACTTC. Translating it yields CASSPLGGGAYEQYF.

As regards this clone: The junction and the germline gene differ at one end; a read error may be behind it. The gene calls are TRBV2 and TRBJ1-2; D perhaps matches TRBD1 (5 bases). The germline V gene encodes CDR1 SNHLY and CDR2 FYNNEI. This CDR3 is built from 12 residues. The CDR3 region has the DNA TGTGCCAGCAGTGGGACGGCGGACACTTCATTTTTC. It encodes CASSGTADTSFF.

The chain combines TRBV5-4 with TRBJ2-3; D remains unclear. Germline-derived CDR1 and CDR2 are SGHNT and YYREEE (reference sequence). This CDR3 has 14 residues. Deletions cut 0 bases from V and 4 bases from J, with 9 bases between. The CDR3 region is CASSLEEIADTQYF. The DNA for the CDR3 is TGTGCCAGCAGCTTGGAGGAGATCGCAGATACGCAGTATTTT. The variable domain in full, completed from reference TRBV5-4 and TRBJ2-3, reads ETGVTQSPTHLIKTRGQQVTLRCSSQSGHNTVSWYQQALGQGPQFIFQYYREEENGRGNFPPRFSGLQFPNYSSELNVNALELDDSALYLCASSLEEIADTQYFGPGTRLTVL.

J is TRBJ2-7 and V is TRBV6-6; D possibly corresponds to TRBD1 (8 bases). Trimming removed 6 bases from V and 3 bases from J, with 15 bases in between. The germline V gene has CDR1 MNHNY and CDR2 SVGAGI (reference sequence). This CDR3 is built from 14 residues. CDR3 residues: CASRTQGGVYEQYF. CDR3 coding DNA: TGTGCCAGCAGAACACAGGGGGGGGTCTACGAGCAGTACTTC.

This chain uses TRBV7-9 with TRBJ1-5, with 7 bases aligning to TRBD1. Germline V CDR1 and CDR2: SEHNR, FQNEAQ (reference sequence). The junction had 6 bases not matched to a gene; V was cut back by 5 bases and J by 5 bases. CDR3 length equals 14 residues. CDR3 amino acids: CASSLTGVYQPQHF. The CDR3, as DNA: TGTGCCAGCAGCCTAACAGGGGTCTATCAGCCCCAGCATTTT.

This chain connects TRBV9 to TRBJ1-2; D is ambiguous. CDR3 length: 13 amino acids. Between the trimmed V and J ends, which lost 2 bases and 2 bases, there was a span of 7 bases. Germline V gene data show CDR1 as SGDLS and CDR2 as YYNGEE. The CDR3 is CASSVGGNYGYTF. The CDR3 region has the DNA TGTGCCAGCAGCGTGGGAGGGAACTATGGCTACACCTTC.

DNA of the CDR3: TGTGCCAGCAGCGTAGGGGGTGCCGGGGAGCAGTTCTTC. It codes for CASSVGGAGEQFF. The V call is TRBV9, the J call TRBJ2-1; D gene unclear. V was pared by 0 bases and J by 10 bases, with 11 bases between. The germline V gene has CDR1 SGDLS and CDR2 YYNGEE. There are 13 residues in the CDR3.

CDR3 protein: CASSFMSGQGAEKLFF. The CDR3 DNA sequence: TGTGCCAGCAGCTTTATGTCAGGACAGGGGGCTGAAAAACTGTTTTTT. The genes are TRBV11-2 and TRBJ1-4; TRBD1 matches 11 bases. The germline V gene encodes CDR1 SGHAT and CDR2 FQNNGV. V was clipped by 3 bases and J by 7 bases; unmatched bases: 7. The CDR3 is 16 residues long.

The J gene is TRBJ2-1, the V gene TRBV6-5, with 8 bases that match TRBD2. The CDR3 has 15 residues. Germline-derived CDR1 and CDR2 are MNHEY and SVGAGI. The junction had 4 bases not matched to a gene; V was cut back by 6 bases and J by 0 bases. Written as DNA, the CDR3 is TGTGCCAGCAGCGTGAGCGGGAGCTCCTACAATGAGCAGTTCTTC. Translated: CASSVSGSSYNEQFF.

The CDR3 here is CATSDGGQETQYF. The CDR3 DNA reads as TGTGCCACCAGCGATGGGGGACAAGAGACCCAGTACTTC. V is TRBV15 and J is TRBJ2-5; TRBD1 or TRBD2 may be the D gene (5 bases each). Trimming stripped 5 bases from V and 2 bases from J, with 9 bases between. The CDR3 is 13 residues long. CDR1 and CDR2 from the germline V gene are LNHNV and YYDKDF (reference sequence).

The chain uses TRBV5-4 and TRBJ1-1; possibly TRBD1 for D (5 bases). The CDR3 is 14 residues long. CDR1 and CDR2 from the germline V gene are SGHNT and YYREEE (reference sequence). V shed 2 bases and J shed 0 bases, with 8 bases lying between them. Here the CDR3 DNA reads TGTGCCAGCAGCTTACAGGCCATGAACACTGAAGCTTTCTTT. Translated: CASSLQAMNTEAFF.

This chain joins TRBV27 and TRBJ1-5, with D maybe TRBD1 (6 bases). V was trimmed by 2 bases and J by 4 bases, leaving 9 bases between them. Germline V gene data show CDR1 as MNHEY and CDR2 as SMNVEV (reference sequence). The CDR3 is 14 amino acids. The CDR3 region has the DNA TGTGCCAGCAGTTTAGCAGGGGTAAATCAGCCCCAGCATTTT. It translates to CASSLAGVNQPQHF.

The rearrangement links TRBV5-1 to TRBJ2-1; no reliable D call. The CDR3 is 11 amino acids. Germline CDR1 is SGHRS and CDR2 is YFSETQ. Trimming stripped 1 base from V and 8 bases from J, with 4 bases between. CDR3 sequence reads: CASSLLDEQFF. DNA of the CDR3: TGCGCCAGCAGCTTGCTGGATGAGCAGTTCTTC.

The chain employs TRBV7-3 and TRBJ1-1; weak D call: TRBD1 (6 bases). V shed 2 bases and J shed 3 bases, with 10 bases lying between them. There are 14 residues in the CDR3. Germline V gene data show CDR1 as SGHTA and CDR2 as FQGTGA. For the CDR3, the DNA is TGTGCCAGCAGCTTAGGGGACACGGACACTGAAGCTTTCTTT. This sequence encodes CASSLGDTDTEAFF.

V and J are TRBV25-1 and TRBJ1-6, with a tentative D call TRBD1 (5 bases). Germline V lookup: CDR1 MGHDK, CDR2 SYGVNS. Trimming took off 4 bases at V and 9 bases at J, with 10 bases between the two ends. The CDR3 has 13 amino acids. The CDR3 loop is CASSGEGISPLHF. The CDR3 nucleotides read TGTGCCAGCAGTGGTGAGGGGATTTCACCCCTCCACTTT.

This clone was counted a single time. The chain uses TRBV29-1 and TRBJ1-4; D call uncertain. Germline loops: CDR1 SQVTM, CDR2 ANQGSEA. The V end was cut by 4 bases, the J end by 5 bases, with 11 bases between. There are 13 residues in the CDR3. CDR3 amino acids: CSVVGSSNEKLFF. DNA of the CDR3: TGCAGCGTTGTTGGCAGCTCGAATGAAAAACTGTTTTTT.

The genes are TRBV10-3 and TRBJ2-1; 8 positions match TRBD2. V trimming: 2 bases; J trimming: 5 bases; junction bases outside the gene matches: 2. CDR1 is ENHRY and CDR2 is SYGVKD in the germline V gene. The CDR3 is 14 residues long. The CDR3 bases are TGTGCCATCAGTGAGGCGGGGGGTGACAATGAGCAGTTCTTC. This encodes CAISEAGGDNEQFF.

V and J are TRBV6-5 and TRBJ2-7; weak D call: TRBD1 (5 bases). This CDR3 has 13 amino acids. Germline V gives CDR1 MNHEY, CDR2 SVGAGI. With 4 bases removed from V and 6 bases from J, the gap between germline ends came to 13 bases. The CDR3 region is CASSSKAQGEQYF. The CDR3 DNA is TGTGCCAGCAGTTCCAAGGCCCAGGGCGAGCAGTACTTC.

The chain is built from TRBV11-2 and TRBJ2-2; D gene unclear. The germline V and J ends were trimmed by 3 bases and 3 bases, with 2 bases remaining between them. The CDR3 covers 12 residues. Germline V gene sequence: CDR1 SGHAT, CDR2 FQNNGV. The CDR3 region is CASSLHTGELFF. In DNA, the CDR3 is TGTGCCAGCAGCTTGCACACCGGGGAGCTGTTTTTT.

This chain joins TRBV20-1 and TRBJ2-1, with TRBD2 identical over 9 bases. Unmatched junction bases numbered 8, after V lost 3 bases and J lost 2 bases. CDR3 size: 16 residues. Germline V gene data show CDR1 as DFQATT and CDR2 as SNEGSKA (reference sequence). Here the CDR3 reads CSASTPGTSPYNEQFF. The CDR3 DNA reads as TGCAGTGCTAGTACCCCCGGGACTAGCCCCTACAATGAGCAGTTCTTC.

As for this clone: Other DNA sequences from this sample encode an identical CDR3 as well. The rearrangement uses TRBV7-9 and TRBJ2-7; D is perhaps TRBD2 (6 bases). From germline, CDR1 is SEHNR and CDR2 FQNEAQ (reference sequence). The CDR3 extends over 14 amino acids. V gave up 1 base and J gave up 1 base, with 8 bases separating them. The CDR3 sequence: CASSLVGGSYEQYF. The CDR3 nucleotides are TGTGCCAGCAGCTTAGTAGGAGGGTCCTACGAGCAGTACTTC.

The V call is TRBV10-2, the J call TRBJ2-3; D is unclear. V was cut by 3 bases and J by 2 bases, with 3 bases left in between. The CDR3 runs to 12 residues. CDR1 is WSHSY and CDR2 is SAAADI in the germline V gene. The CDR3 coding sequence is TGCGCCAGCAGTGACCACACAGATACGCAGTATTTT. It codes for CASSDHTDTQYF.

The CDR3 loop is CASSSGQGGEQYF. CDR3 nucleotide sequence: TGTGCCAGCAGCTCGGGACAGGGAGGCGAGCAGTACTTC. The rearrangement links TRBV7-6 to TRBJ2-7; 9 bases align to TRBD1. Trimming cost V 4 bases and J 6 bases; bases outside gene matches: 4. Germline CDR1 is SGHVS and CDR2 is FNYEAQ. The length of the CDR3 is 13 residues.

The CDR3: CASSEVAGSYNEQFF. The CDR3 DNA is TGTGCCAGCAGTGAAGTAGCGGGCTCCTACAATGAGCAGTTCTTC. This chain uses TRBV6-1 with TRBJ2-1; 7 bases are shared with TRBD2. The CDR3 totals 15 residues. Germline lookup yields CDR1 MNHNS and CDR2 SASEGT. With V trimmed by 1 base and J by 0 bases, 0 bases remained unmatched.